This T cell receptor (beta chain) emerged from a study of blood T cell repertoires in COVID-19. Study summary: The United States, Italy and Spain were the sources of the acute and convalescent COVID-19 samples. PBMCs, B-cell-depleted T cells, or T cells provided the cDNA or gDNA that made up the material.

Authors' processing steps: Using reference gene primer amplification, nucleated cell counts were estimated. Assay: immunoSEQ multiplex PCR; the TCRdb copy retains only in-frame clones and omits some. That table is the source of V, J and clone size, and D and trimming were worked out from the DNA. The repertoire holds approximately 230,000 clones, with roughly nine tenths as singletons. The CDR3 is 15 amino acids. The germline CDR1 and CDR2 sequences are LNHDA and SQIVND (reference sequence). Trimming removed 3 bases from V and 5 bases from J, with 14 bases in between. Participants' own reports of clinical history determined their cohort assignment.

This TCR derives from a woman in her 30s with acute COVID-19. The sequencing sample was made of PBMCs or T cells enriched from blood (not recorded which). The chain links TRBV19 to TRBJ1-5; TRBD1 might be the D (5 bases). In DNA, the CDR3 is TGTGCCAGTAGTATTACTTCAGGGTTCGATCAGCCCCAGCATTTT. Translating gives CASSITSGFDQPQHF.